These 27 T cell receptor beta chains were sequenced from one sample in a study of blood T cell repertoires in COVID-19. Method: immunoSEQ multiplex PCR; TCRdb's copy keeps in-frame clones and lacks some. The sample shows about 160,000 clones, 70% to 85% of them seen only once. The specimen sequenced was peripheral blood. Receptor source: a man older than 75 with COVID-19, enrolled during active disease.

The chain recombines TRBV11-2 with TRBJ1-6; TRBD1 aligns across 9 bases. J gave up 7 bases and V 3 bases, and 1 base lay outside the gene matches. Germline V gives CDR1 SGHAT, CDR2 FQNNGV. The CDR3 spans 14 residues. Here the CDR3 reads CASSLGQGNSPLHF. CDR3 nucleotide sequence: TGTGCCAGCAGCTTGGGACAGGGAAATTCACCCCTCCACTTT.

The rearrangement links TRBV1 to TRBJ2-7; TRBD2, as called in the table, went unchecked against the DNA. TRBV1 is flagged as a pseudogene. The CDR3 has 15 amino acids. CDR3 residues: CTSSDTGGARYEQYF. In nucleotides, the CDR3 is TGCACCAGCAGCGATACGGGGGGGGCTCGCTACGAGCAGTACTTC.

The rearrangement joins TRBV5-6 to TRBJ2-2, with 7 positions matching TRBD1. Germline values: CDR1 SGHDT, CDR2 YYEEEE. Germline trimming cut 2 bases from V and 4 bases from J; bases unmatched to any gene: 2. The CDR3 extends over 14 amino acids. Written as DNA, the CDR3 is TGTGCCAGCAGCTTAGGGGACAGCACCGGGGAGCTGTTTTTT. It encodes CASSLGDSTGELFF.

This chain joins TRBV28 and TRBJ1-5; TRBD1 aligns across 9 bases. Losses at the gene ends were 6 bases for V and 7 bases for J; bases not matched to a gene: 10. Germline V gene data show CDR1 as MDHEN and CDR2 as SYDVKM. The CDR3 sequence is 15 residues long. The DNA of the CDR3 is TGTGCCAGCAGGGTAGGGACAGGGTGGGACCAGCCCCAGCATTTT. Its protein is CASRVGTGWDQPQHF.

In DNA, the CDR3 is TGTGCCAGCAGTTCCCAGGGGGCGATTACCGGGGAGCTGTTTTTT. Protein: CASSSQGAITGELFF. The chain joins TRBV6-5 to TRBJ2-2, with 8 bases that match TRBD1. CDR1 MNHEY and CDR2 SVGAGI come from the germline V gene. The V gene end was trimmed by 4 bases and the J gene end by 5 bases; junction bases not matched to a gene: 6. The CDR3 sequence is 15 residues long.

The chain links TRBV5-1 to TRBJ1-6; 12 nucleotides match TRBD1. With 3 bases clipped from V and 7 bases from J, the junction kept 8 bases outside the gene matches. CDR1 and CDR2 (germline): SGHRS, YFSETQ. This CDR3 region has 17 residues. The CDR3 reads CASSSRGQGASNSPLHF. CDR3 nucleotides: TGCGCCAGCAGCTCCCGGGGACAGGGGGCATCAAATTCACCCCTCCACTTT.

V gene TRBV7-9 combines with J gene TRBJ2-5; TRBD2 is a possible D gene (5 bases). Germline CDR1 and CDR2: SEHNR and FQNEAQ (reference sequence). V lost 0 bases to trimming and J lost 2 bases, with 13 bases between them. The CDR3 runs 16 residues. CDR3 DNA: TGTGCCAGCAGCTTAGCGCATTTAGCGAGTCAAGAGACCCAGTACTTC. Its protein is CASSLAHLASQETQYF.

CDR3 in amino acids: CASSPEASGRTDTQYF. The DNA for the CDR3 is TGTGCCAGCAGCCCCGAGGCTAGCGGCCGCACAGATACGCAGTATTTT. The chain carries TRBV7-2 and TRBJ2-3; 7 positions match TRBD2. Germline CDR1 reads SGHTA; CDR2 reads FQGNSA. V lost 5 bases to trimming and J lost 1 base; unmatched junction nucleotides: 9. This CDR3 has 16 residues.

V and J are TRBV20-1 and TRBJ1-5; D gene uncertain. Germline CDR1 and CDR2: DFQATT and SNEGSKA (reference sequence). This CDR3 contains 13 residues. Deletions cut 3 bases from V and 4 bases from J, with 10 bases between. The chain's CDR3 is CSASERVNQPQHF. The CDR3 DNA reads TGCAGTGCTAGTGAGAGGGTGAATCAGCCCCAGCATTTT.

V and J are TRBV10-1 and TRBJ2-3; 12 bases line up with TRBD2. Losses at the gene ends were 8 bases for V and 0 bases for J; bases not matched to a gene: 6. Germline CDR1 WNHNN, CDR2 SYGVQD (reference sequence). The CDR3 is made up of 16 amino acids. The CDR3: CASESGTSGSTDTQYF. Written as DNA, the CDR3 is TGCGCCAGCGAATCCGGGACTAGCGGGAGCACAGATACGCAGTATTTT.

For the CDR3, the DNA is TGTGCCAGTAGTACACGGGGTTACAATGAGCAGTTCTTC. Translated, it gives CASSTRGYNEQFF. The J gene is TRBJ2-1, the V gene TRBV19, with D perhaps matching TRBD2 (5 bases). Trimming stripped 4 bases from V and 4 bases from J, with 8 bases between. Germline CDR1 LNHDA, CDR2 SQIVND (reference sequence). CDR3 size: 13 residues. Looking up the rest from reference TRBV19 and TRBJ2-1 gives the full variable domain: DGGITQSPKYLFRKEGQNVTLSCEQNLNHDAMYWYRQDPGQGLRLIYYSQIVNDFQKGDIAEGYSVSREKKESFPLTVTSAQKNPTAFYLCASSTRGYNEQFFGPGTRLTVL.

V gene TRBV2 combines with J gene TRBJ1-4; 9 positions agree with TRBD1. CDR1 and CDR2 from the germline V gene are SNHLY and FYNNEI. The CDR3 has 17 residues. V lost 6 bases and J lost 7; bases outside the gene matches: 15. The CDR3 spells CASRPPGQGFFGEKLFF. In nucleotides, the CDR3 is TGTGCCAGCAGGCCTCCGGGACAGGGTTTCTTTGGTGAAAAACTGTTTTTT. The whole variable domain, filled in from reference TRBV2 and TRBJ1-4, reads EPEVTQTPSHQVTQMGQEVILRCVPISNHLYFYWYRQILGQKVEFLVSFYNNEISEKSEIFDDQFSVERPDGSNFTLKIRSTKLEDSAMYFCASRPPGQGFFGEKLFFGSGTQLSVL.

V usage is TRBV19 and J usage is TRBJ2-6, with TRBD1 identical over 9 bases. Trimming at V came to 4 bases and at J to 1 base, leaving 5 bases not matched to a gene. The germline V gene encodes CDR1 LNHDA and CDR2 SQIVND (reference sequence). The length of the CDR3 is 17 residues. CDR3 region: CASSTRDRGSGANVLTF. CDR3 DNA sequence: TGTGCCAGTAGTACCCGAGACAGGGGGTCTGGGGCCAACGTCCTGACTTTC.

The chain employs TRBV11-2 and TRBJ1-1; possible D gene TRBD1, 6 bases. This CDR3 spans 15 amino acids. From germline, CDR1 is SGHAT and CDR2 FQNNGV. The ends were cut back, 6 bases at V and 2 bases at J, with 16 bases in the middle. CDR3 sequence: CASRALGGANTEAFF. CDR3 bases: TGTGCCAGCAGGGCATTGGGGGGGGCAAACACTGAAGCTTTCTTT.

Note on this clone: This specimen includes other DNA sequences encoding the same CDR3. The rearrangement links TRBV3-1 (or the pseudogene TRBV3-2) to TRBJ1-1, with D hard to call. CDR3 length: 14 amino acids. V was shortened by 0 bases and J by 4 bases, with 9 bases between the two germline ends. Germline CDR1 reads LGHDT; CDR2 reads YNNKEL (reference sequence). The CDR3 nucleotides read TGTGCCAGCAGCCAAGAAGTAGGAGGCACTGAAGCTTTCTTT. It specifies CASSQEVGGTEAFF.

This clone has only one observation. The V call is TRBV11-3, the J call TRBJ2-7, with TRBD1 matching over 12 bases. CDR3 size: 15 residues. Germline V gives CDR1 SGHNT, CDR2 YENEEA. Trimming removed 5 bases from V and 8 bases from J; junction bases left unmatched: 10. CDR3 DNA sequence: TGTGCCAGCAGCGCTACCGGGACAGGGGGCTTGAAGCAGTACTTC. Translated, it gives CASSATGTGGLKQYF.

This chain links TRBV11-3 with TRBJ2-1, with 9 bases matching TRBD1. Germline lookup yields CDR1 SGHNT and CDR2 YENEEA. The CDR3 has 17 residues. The junction had 7 bases not matched to a gene; V was cut back by 4 bases and J by 0 bases. The DNA for the CDR3 is TGTGCCAGCAGCTCCCAGACAGGGGGAAACTCCTACAATGAGCAGTTCTTC. Translating it yields CASSSQTGGNSYNEQFF.

This clone was counted only a few times. The chain links TRBV28 to TRBJ1-1; 7 positions match TRBD1. The V and J ends lost 6 bases and 0 bases, in that order; junction bases with no gene match: 4. This CDR3 has 14 amino acids. Germline CDR1 MDHEN, CDR2 SYDVKM. The CDR3, as DNA: TGTGCCAGCAGGTATACAGGGGTGAACACTGAAGCTTTCTTT. Protein sequence: CASRYTGVNTEAFF.

This clone has only one observation. The chain combines TRBV5-1 with TRBJ2-7; 7 bases map to TRBD1. Germline assignment: CDR1 SGHRS and CDR2 YFSETQ. J was trimmed by 2 bases and V by 1 base; bases with no gene match: 6. The CDR3 is made up of 15 amino acids. CDR3 sequence: CASSLWSQGTYEQYF. DNA of the CDR3: TGCGCCAGCAGCTTGTGGTCACAGGGGACCTACGAGCAGTACTTC.

V gene TRBV7-3 combines with J gene TRBJ2-1; 9 positions agree with TRBD1. V shed 1 base and J 5 bases; nucleotides not matched to a gene: 3. The CDR3 is 15 amino acids. Germline V lookup: CDR1 SGHTA, CDR2 FQGTGA. DNA of the CDR3: TGTGCCAGCAGCTTAATGGGACAGGGCCACAATGAGCAGTTCTTC. Amino acids: CASSLMGQGHNEQFF.

The rearrangement uses TRBV25-1 and TRBJ1-1; 9 nucleotides agree with TRBD1. Germline V gene sequence: CDR1 MGHDK, CDR2 SYGVNS. V lost 5 bases to trimming and J lost 4 bases; unmatched junction nucleotides: 8. The CDR3 sequence is 15 residues long. In DNA, the CDR3 is TGTGCCAGCAGTACAACCGGGACAGGGTTCACTGAAGCTTTCTTT. Its protein is CASSTTGTGFTEAFF.

The chain links TRBV5-6 to TRBJ2-7, with D possibly being TRBD1 (6 bases). This CDR3 contains 13 residues. V lost 4 bases and J lost 0, with 8 bases in between. Germline values: CDR1 SGHDT, CDR2 YYEEEE. CDR3 sequence: CASSPDSSYEQYF. The CDR3 bases are TGTGCCAGCAGCCCGGACAGCTCCTACGAGCAGTACTTC. Combining the CDR3 with reference TRBV5-6 and TRBJ2-7 gives the whole variable domain DAGVTQSPTHLIKTRGQQVTLRCSPKSGHDTVSWYQQALGQGPQFIFQYYEEEERQRGNFPDRFSGHQFPNYSSELNVNALLLGDSALYLCASSPDSSYEQYFGPGTRLTVT.

This clone appeared once. The V call is TRBV18, the J call TRBJ1-2; no clear D gene. The V end was cut by 3 bases, the J end by 3 bases, with 8 bases between. There are 13 residues in the CDR3. CDR1 is KGHSH and CDR2 is LQKENI in the germline V gene. In DNA, the CDR3 is TGTGCCAGCTCACCCGCGACTGACTATGGCTACACCTTC. Translated, it gives CASSPATDYGYTF.

This clone has a handful of counts. The chain uses TRBV6-5 and TRBJ1-5; perhaps TRBD1 as D (6 bases). CDR3 length equals 13 residues. V was trimmed by 5 bases and J by 7 bases, leaving 12 bases between them. Germline V gene data show CDR1 as MNHEY and CDR2 as SVGAGI. The CDR3 DNA reads as TGTGCCAGCAGTAACAGGGATCGGCAGCCCCAGCATTTT. This gives the protein CASSNRDRQPQHF.

The chain uses TRBV5-1 and TRBJ1-1, with D unresolved. The germline CDR1 and CDR2 sequences are SGHRS and YFSETQ. Trimming pared 3 bases from V and 1 base from J, leaving 7 bases between. CDR3 length: 13 amino acids. The DNA for the CDR3 is TGCGCCAGCAGCTACGGGTCGAACACTGAAGCTTTCTTT. Protein: CASSYGSNTEAFF.

This clone was detected only a few times. This chain uses TRBV4-1 with TRBJ2-3; 11 nucleotides line up with TRBD2. The CDR3 consists of 17 residues. Trimming cost V 6 bases and J 3 bases; bases outside gene matches: 11. Germline-derived CDR1 and CDR2 are MGHRA and YSYEKL. The CDR3 nucleotides are TGCGCCAGCAGTGGGGTAGCGGGGGGGCCGGGTACAGATACGCAGTATTTT. The encoded protein is CASSGVAGGPGTDTQYF.

The V gene is TRBV29-1, the J gene TRBJ2-7; D may be TRBD1 (6 bases). CDR1 is SQVTM, CDR2 ANQGSEA, per germline. Trimming took off 7 bases at V and 0 bases at J, with 7 bases between the two ends. CDR3 length equals 11 residues. The DNA for the CDR3 is TGCAGCGCGGGACACTCCTACGAGCAGTACTTC. Its protein is CSAGHSYEQYF.